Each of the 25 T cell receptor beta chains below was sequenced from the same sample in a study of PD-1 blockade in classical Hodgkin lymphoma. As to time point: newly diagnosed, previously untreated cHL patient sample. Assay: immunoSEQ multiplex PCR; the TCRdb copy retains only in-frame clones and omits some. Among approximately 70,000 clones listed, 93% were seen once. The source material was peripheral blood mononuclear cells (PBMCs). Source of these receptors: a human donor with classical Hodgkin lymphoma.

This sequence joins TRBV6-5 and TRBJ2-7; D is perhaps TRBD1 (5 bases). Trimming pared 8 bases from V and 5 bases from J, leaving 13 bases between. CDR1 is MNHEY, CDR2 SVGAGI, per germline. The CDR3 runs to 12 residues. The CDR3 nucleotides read TGTGCCAGCTGGAGACAGCGCGACGAGCAGTACTTC. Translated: CASWRQRDEQYF.

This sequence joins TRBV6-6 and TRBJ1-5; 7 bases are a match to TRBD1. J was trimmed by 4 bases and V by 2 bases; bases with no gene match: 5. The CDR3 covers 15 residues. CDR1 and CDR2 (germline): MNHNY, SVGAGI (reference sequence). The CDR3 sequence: CASSYPGQANQPQHF. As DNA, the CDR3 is TGTGCCAGCAGTTACCCAGGACAGGCAAATCAGCCCCAGCATTTT.

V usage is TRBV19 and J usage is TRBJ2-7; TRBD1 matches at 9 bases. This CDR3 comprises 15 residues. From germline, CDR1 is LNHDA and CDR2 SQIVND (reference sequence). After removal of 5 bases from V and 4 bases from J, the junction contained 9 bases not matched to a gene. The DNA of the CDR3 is TGTGCCAGTAGTTACACCGGGACAGGGAAGTACGAGCAGTACTTC. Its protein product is CASSYTGTGKYEQYF. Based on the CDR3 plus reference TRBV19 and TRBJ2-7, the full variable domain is DGGITQSPKYLFRKEGQNVTLSCEQNLNHDAMYWYRQDPGQGLRLIYYSQIVNDFQKGDIAEGYSVSREKKESFPLTVTSAQKNPTAFYLCASSYTGTGKYEQYFGPGTRLTVT.

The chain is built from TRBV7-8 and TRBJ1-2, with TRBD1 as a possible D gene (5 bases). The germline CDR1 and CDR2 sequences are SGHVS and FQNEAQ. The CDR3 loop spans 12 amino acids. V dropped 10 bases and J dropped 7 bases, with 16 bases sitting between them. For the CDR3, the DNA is TGTGCCACCGGACTTGGCGGGGGTGGCTACACCTTC. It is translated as CATGLGGGGYTF.

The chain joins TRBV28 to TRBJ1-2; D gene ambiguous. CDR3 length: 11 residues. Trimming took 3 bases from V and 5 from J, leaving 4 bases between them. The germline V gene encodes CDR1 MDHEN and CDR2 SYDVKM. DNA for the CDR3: TGTGCCAGCAGTTTTCCGTATGGCTACACCTTC. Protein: CASSFPYGYTF.

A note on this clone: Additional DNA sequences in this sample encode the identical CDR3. CDR3: CASSTGQGAYEQYF. As DNA, the CDR3 is TGTGCCAGTAGTACCGGACAGGGGGCATACGAGCAGTACTTC. The rearrangement joins TRBV19 to TRBJ2-7, with 11 bases fitting TRBD1. Germline V gives CDR1 LNHDA, CDR2 SQIVND (reference sequence). Trimming cost V 4 bases and J 4 bases; bases outside gene matches: 3. The CDR3 contains 14 residues.

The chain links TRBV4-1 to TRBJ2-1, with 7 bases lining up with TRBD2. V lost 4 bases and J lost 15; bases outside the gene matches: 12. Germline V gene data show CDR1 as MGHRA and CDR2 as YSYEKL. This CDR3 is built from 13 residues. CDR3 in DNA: TGCGCCAGCAGCCGGACCCCTAGCGGCGAACGGTTCTTC. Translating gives CASSRTPSGERFF.

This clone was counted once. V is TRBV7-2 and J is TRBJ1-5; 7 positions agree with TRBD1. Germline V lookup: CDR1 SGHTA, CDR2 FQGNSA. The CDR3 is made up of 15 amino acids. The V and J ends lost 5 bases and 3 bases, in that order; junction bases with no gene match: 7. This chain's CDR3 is CASSPGGGPNQPQHF. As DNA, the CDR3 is TGTGCCAGCAGCCCAGGGGGGGGTCCCAATCAGCCCCAGCATTTT.

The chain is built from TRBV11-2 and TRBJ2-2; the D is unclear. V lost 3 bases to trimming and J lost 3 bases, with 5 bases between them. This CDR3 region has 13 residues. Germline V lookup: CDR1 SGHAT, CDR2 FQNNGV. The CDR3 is CASSFSDTGELFF. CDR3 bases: TGTGCCAGCAGCTTTAGTGACACCGGGGAGCTGTTTTTT.

CDR3 DNA sequence: TGTGCCTGGAGTGTGGGGGGACAGATCAATCAGCCCCAGCATTTT. It specifies CAWSVGGQINQPQHF. The rearrangement uses TRBV30 and TRBJ1-5, with 7 bases matching TRBD1. V trimming: 0 bases; J trimming: 3 bases; junction bases outside the gene matches: 5. CDR1 and CDR2 (germline): GTSNPN, SVGIG (reference sequence). The CDR3 sequence is 15 residues long.

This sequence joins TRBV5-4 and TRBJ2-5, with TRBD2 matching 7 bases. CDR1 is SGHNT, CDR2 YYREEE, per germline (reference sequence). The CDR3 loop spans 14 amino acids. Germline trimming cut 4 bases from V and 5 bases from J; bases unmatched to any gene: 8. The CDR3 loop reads CASSPSGEWETQYF. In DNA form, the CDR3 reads TGTGCCAGCAGCCCAAGCGGGGAGTGGGAGACCCAGTACTTC.

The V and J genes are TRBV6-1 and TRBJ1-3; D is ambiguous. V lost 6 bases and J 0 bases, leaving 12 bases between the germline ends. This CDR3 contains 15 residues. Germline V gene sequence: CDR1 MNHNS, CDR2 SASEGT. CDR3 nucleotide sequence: TGTGCCAGCAGGATTGCTGGAGACTCTGGAAACACCATATATTTT. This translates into CASRIAGDSGNTIYF.

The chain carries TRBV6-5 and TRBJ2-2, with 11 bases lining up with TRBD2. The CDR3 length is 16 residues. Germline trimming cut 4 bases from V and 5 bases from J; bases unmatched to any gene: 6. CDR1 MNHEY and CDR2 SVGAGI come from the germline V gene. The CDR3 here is CASSSLAGGRTGELFF. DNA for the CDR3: TGTGCCAGCAGTTCGTTAGCGGGAGGGAGAACCGGGGAGCTGTTTTTT.

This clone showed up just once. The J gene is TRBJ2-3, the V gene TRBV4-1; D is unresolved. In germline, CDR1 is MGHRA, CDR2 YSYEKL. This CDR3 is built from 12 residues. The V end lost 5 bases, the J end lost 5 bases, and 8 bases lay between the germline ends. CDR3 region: CASSIPQDTQYF. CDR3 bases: TGCGCCAGCAGCATACCCCAAGATACGCAGTATTTT.

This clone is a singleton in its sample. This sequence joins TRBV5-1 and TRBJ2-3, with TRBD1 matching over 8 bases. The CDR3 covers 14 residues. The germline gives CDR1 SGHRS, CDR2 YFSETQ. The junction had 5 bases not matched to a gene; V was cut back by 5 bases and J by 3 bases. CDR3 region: CASRGQGLTDTQYF. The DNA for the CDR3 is TGCGCCAGCAGAGGACAGGGCCTTACAGATACGCAGTATTTT. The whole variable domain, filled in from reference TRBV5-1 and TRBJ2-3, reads KAGVTQTPRYLIKTRGQQVTLSCSPISGHRSVSWYQQTPGQGLQFLFEYFSETQRNKGNFPGRFSGRQFSNSRSEMNVSTLELGDSALYLCASRGQGLTDTQYFGPGTRLTVL.

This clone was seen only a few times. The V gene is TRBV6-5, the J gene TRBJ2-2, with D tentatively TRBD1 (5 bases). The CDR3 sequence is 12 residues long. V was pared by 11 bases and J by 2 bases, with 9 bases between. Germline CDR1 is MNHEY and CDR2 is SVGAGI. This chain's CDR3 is CAAQGNTGELFF. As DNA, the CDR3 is TGTGCCGCTCAGGGAAACACCGGGGAGCTGTTTTTT.

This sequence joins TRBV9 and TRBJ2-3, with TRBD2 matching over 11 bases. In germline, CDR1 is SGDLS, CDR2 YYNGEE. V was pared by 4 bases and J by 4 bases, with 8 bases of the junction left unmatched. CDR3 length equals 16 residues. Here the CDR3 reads CASSRSLAGGSDTQYF. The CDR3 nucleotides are TGTGCCAGCAGCAGGAGTCTAGCGGGAGGTTCAGATACGCAGTATTTT.

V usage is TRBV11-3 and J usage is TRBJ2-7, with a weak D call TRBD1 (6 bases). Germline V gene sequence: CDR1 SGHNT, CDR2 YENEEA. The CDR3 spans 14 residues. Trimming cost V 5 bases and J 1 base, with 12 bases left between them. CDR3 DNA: TGTGCCAGCAGCACCACACAGGGTTCCTACGAGCAGTACTTC. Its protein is CASSTTQGSYEQYF.

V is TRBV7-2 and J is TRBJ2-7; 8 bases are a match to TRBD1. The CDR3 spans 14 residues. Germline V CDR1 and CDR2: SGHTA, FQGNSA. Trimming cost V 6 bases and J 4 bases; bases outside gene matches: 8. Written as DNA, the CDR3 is TGTGCCAGCAGATCTACAGGGGGTATTTACGAGCAGTACTTC. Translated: CASRSTGGIYEQYF.

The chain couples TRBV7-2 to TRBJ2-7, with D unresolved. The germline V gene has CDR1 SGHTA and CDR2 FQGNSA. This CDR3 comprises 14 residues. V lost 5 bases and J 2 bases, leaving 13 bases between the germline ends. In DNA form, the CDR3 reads TGTGCCAGCAGCGCCGCCCCGGGCCCCTACGAGCAGTACTTC. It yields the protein CASSAAPGPYEQYF.

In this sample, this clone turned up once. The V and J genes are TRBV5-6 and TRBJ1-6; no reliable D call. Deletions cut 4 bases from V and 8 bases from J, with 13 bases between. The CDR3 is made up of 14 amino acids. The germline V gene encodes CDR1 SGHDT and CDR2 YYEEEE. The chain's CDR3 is CASSAERYYSPLHF. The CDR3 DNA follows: TGTGCCAGCAGCGCCGAGAGGTATTATTCACCCCTCCACTTT.

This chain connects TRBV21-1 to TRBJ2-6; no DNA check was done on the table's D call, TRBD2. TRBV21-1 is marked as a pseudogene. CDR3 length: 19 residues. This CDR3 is CASSISRRVPFSGANVLTF. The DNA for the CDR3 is TGTGCCAGCAGCATTTCGAGGCGCGTCCCTTTCTCTGGGGCCAACGTCCTGACTTTC.

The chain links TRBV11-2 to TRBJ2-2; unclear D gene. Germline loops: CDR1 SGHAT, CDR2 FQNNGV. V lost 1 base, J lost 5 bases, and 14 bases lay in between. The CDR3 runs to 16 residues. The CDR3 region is CASSLVAGDMTGELFF. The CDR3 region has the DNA TGTGCCAGCAGCTTAGTCGCAGGCGATATGACCGGGGAGCTGTTTTTT.

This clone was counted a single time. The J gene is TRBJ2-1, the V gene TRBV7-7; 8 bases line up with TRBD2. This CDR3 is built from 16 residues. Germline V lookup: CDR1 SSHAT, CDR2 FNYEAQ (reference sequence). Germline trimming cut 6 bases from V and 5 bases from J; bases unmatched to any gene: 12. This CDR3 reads CASSQSPGTRHNEQFF. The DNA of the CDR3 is TGTGCCAGCAGTCAGAGCCCCGGGACTAGACACAATGAGCAGTTCTTC.

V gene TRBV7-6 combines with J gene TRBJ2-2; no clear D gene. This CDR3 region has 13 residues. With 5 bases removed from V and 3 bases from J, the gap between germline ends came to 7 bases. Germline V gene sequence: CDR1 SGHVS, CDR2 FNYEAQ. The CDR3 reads CASSHWDTGELFF. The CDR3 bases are TGTGCCAGCAGCCACTGGGACACCGGGGAGCTGTTTTTT.